This TCR beta chain comes out of a study of blood T cell repertoires in COVID-19. Study in general: Samples representing acute and convalescent COVID-19 were sourced from the United States, Italy and Spain.

The method was immunoSEQ multiplex PCR; TCRdb's version includes in-frame clones alone and lacks a portion of them. The sample contains just over 350,000 clones, over 75% of which appear only once. Trimming took 1 base from V and 7 from J, leaving 19 bases between them. There are 16 residues in the CDR3. Germline V gene data show CDR1 as LNHDA and CDR2 as SQIVND (reference sequence). J is TRBJ1-2 and V is TRBV19; TRBD1 might be the D (6 bases). The source of this sequence is a woman aged 30 to 39 who had recovered from COVID-19. The sequencing sample was made of PBMCs or T cells enriched from blood (not recorded which). The CDR3, as DNA: TGTGCCAGTAGTATAGGACGGGGCAACAGGGTAACTGGCTACACCTTC. As protein: CASSIGRGNRVTGYTF.